The 26 T cell receptor beta chains below all came from one sample that was sequenced in a study of blood T cell repertoires in COVID-19. The assay was immunoSEQ multiplex PCR, and TCRdb's table has in-frame clones only and misses some. The sample gives approximately 120,000 clones, approximately 83% of which show up once; 27% is in the top ten. The specimen was peripheral blood. These TCRs come from a woman older than 75 with acute or convalescent COVID-19.

The CDR3 loop reads CASSYTSFNQPQHF. Written as DNA, the CDR3 is TGTGCCAGCAGTTATACTTCCTTCAATCAGCCCCAGCATTTT. The chain carries TRBV6-6 and TRBJ1-5; D unclear. The V end lost 3 bases, the J end lost 3 bases, and 9 bases lay between the germline ends. Germline CDR1 and CDR2: MNHNY and SVGAGI (reference sequence). The CDR3 length is 14 residues.

V is TRBV19 and J is TRBJ1-2; D gene ambiguous. This CDR3 has 13 residues. Trimming removed 7 bases from V and 3 bases from J, with 12 bases in between. CDR1 is LNHDA and CDR2 is SQIVND in the germline V gene (reference sequence). This chain's CDR3 is CASTRLFDYGYTF. CDR3 DNA: TGTGCCAGTACGCGGTTGTTTGACTATGGCTACACCTTC. Together with reference TRBV19 and TRBJ1-2, the CDR3 gives the full variable domain: DGGITQSPKYLFRKEGQNVTLSCEQNLNHDAMYWYRQDPGQGLRLIYYSQIVNDFQKGDIAEGYSVSREKKESFPLTVTSAQKNPTAFYLCASTRLFDYGYTFGSGTRLTVV.

V and J are TRBV5-4 and TRBJ1-1; TRBD1 is a possible D gene (6 bases). The V and J ends lost 6 bases and 3 bases respectively, with 15 bases between them. In germline, CDR1 is SGHNT, CDR2 YYREEE (reference sequence). The CDR3 spans 14 residues. DNA of the CDR3: TGTGCCAGCACCCCTGACAGGTCCTACACTGAAGCTTTCTTT. Its protein is CASTPDRSYTEAFF.

The gene calls are TRBV28 and TRBJ1-5; 8 nucleotides line up with TRBD1. The CDR3 is made up of 14 amino acids. V trimming: 2 bases; J trimming: 7 bases; junction bases outside the gene matches: 4. Germline V gives CDR1 MDHEN, CDR2 SYDVKM. CDR3 region: CASSLTDRDQPQHF. In DNA, the CDR3 is TGTGCCAGCAGTTTAACGGACAGGGACCAGCCCCAGCATTTT.

This sequence joins TRBV18 and TRBJ1-4; maybe TRBD1 (5 bases). Germline V gene sequence: CDR1 KGHSH, CDR2 LQKENI. This CDR3 contains 16 residues. V lost 3 bases to trimming and J lost 0 bases, with 11 bases between them. The CDR3 nucleotides read TGTGCCAGCTCACCCCAGGGTTTTGCAACTAATGAAAAACTGTTTTTT. Amino acids: CASSPQGFATNEKLFF. The full variable domain, rest sourced from reference TRBV18 and TRBJ1-4, is NAGVMQNPRHLVRRRGQEARLRCSPMKGHSHVYWYRQLPEEGLKFMVYLQKENIIDESGMPKERFSAEFPKEGPSILRIQQVVRGDSAAYFCASSPQGFATNEKLFFGSGTQLSVL.

The chain combines TRBV6-9 with TRBJ2-7, with 7 positions matching TRBD1. The J segment lost 4 bases and the V segment lost 5 bases, leaving 8 bases of the junction unmatched. Germline loops: CDR1 MNHGY, CDR2 SVAAGI. The CDR3 totals 14 residues. The chain's CDR3 is CASSRDRPIYEQYF. The CDR3 DNA reads TGTGCCAGCAGTAGGGACAGACCGATTTACGAGCAGTACTTC.

This chain connects TRBV3-1 (or the pseudogene TRBV3-2) to TRBJ2-7; a weak D match, TRBD1 (6 bases). This CDR3 spans 15 amino acids. Germline V lookup: CDR1 LGHDT, CDR2 YNNKEL (reference sequence). Trimming took 0 bases from V and 6 from J, leaving 15 bases between them. CDR3 sequence reads: CASSQDLTGRFEQYF. In nucleotides, the CDR3 is TGTGCCAGCAGCCAAGATCTTACAGGGCGCTTCGAGCAGTACTTC.

The V call is TRBV19, the J call TRBJ1-1; a possible D gene is TRBD1 (5 bases). From germline, CDR1 is LNHDA and CDR2 SQIVND (reference sequence). This CDR3 contains 12 residues. V gave up 5 bases and J gave up 8 bases, with 12 bases separating them. The CDR3 spells CASSYTAGEAFF. CDR3 nucleotides: TGTGCCAGTAGTTACACGGCAGGGGAAGCTTTCTTT.

The V call is TRBV4-1, the J call TRBJ1-2, with unresolved D. CDR1 and CDR2 (germline): MGHRA, YSYEKL. This CDR3 is 16 amino acids long. Trimming pared 1 base from V and 6 bases from J, leaving 18 bases between. The CDR3 region is CASSQVGAGFKHGYTF. Written as DNA, the CDR3 is TGCGCCAGCAGCCAAGTAGGCGCAGGTTTCAAGCATGGCTACACCTTC.

This chain uses TRBV5-1 with TRBJ1-1; 7 bases map to TRBD1. J gave up 5 bases and V 4 bases, and 8 bases lay outside the gene matches. In germline, CDR1 is SGHRS, CDR2 YFSETQ. This CDR3 is built from 14 residues. The CDR3 bases are TGCGCCAGCAGCCCCGGCCCGGGACAGACTGAAGCTTTCTTT. Residues: CASSPGPGQTEAFF.

CDR3 region: CASSHDRGNSPLHF. CDR3 nucleotides: TGTGCCAGCAGCCATGACAGGGGAAATTCACCCCTCCACTTT. This sequence joins TRBV5-4 and TRBJ1-6; 8 nucleotides agree with TRBD1. V trimming: 4 bases; J trimming: 7 bases; junction bases outside the gene matches: 4. The CDR3 has 14 residues. Per germline, CDR1 SGHNT and CDR2 YYREEE (reference sequence).

The chain links TRBV11-2 to TRBJ1-1; D unresolved. Germline V lookup: CDR1 SGHAT, CDR2 FQNNGV. The CDR3 loop spans 14 amino acids. V lost 3 bases and J 3 bases, leaving 11 bases between the germline ends. Here the CDR3 DNA reads TGTGCCAGCAGCTTTACGGGGTCACACACTGAAGCTTTCTTT. Its translation is CASSFTGSHTEAFF.

The V call is TRBV28, the J call TRBJ2-5; tentative D call: TRBD1 (5 bases). Germline CDR1 MDHEN, CDR2 SYDVKM. This CDR3 spans 13 amino acids. V was cut by 10 bases and J by 1 base, with 13 bases left in between. CDR3: CATRRGFQETQYF. CDR3 bases: TGTGCCACGCGAAGGGGATTCCAAGAGACCCAGTACTTC.

Only a few counts were recorded for this clone. The chain links TRBV19 to TRBJ1-2, with 12 positions matching TRBD1. The V segment lost 3 bases and the J segment 4 bases; nucleotides outside the gene matches: 9. The V gene's germline CDR1 is LNHDA and CDR2 SQIVND (reference sequence). This CDR3 is 17 amino acids long. The CDR3 DNA reads as TGTGCCAGTAGTATTCGTCGGGACAGGGGGCAGTTCTATGGCTACACCTTC. Its protein is CASSIRRDRGQFYGYTF.

Here the CDR3 reads CASSVYRDTRFSGANVLTF. CDR3 coding DNA: TGTGCCAGCAGCGTTTACCGGGACACTAGATTCTCTGGGGCCAACGTCCTGACTTTC. The gene calls are TRBV7-8 and TRBJ2-6, with D perhaps TRBD1 (6 bases). The CDR3 is 19 amino acids. In germline, CDR1 is SGHVS, CDR2 FQNEAQ. The V and J ends lost 5 bases and 0 bases respectively, with 20 bases between them.

This rearrangement joins TRBV29-1 to TRBJ1-1; D is ambiguous. The CDR3 runs to 14 residues. The V gene's germline CDR1 is SQVTM and CDR2 ANQGSEA. V was shortened by 4 bases and J by 1 base, with 13 bases between the two germline ends. The CDR3 is CSVASGSGNTEAFF. The CDR3 nucleotides read TGCAGCGTTGCCTCGGGGTCCGGGAACACTGAAGCTTTCTTT.

The V gene is TRBV10-3, the J gene TRBJ1-1, with 7 nucleotides matching TRBD1. The germline gives CDR1 ENHRY, CDR2 SYGVKD. There are 13 residues in the CDR3. V lost 4 bases and J lost 4; bases outside the gene matches: 3. The DNA for the CDR3 is TGTGCCATCAGTGGACAGGGAGGCACTGAAGCTTTCTTT. It codes for CAISGQGGTEAFF.

The V and J genes are TRBV5-5 and TRBJ1-5, with 8 nucleotides matching TRBD1. Trimming cost V 1 base and J 7 bases; bases outside gene matches: 16. From germline, CDR1 is SGHKS and CDR2 YYEKEE (reference sequence). The CDR3 has 18 residues. CDR3 DNA: TGTGCCAGCAGCTTGTTCGCACCCCCGGGACAGGCGGCACAGCCCCAGCATTTT. Residues: CASSLFAPPGQAAQPQHF.

The table lists this clone with a few counts. The chain recombines TRBV7-2 with TRBJ2-7; TRBD2 aligns across 12 bases. V lost 6 bases to trimming and J lost 5 bases; unmatched junction nucleotides: 2. CDR3 length: 13 residues. Germline loops: CDR1 SGHTA, CDR2 FQGNSA. The CDR3 nucleotides are TGTGCCAGCAGTACTAGCGGGGGGAACGAGCAGTACTTC. The encoded protein is CASSTSGGNEQYF.

The V gene is TRBV4-1, the J gene TRBJ2-5, with TRBD1 matching 11 bases. The germline V gene encodes CDR1 MGHRA and CDR2 YSYEKL. The V gene end was trimmed by 4 bases and the J gene end by 4 bases; junction bases not matched to a gene: 5. The CDR3 covers 15 residues. CDR3 nucleotides: TGCGCCAGCAGCCGGACAGGGGGCTTTCCAGAGACCCAGTACTTC. Amino acid sequence: CASSRTGGFPETQYF.

This clone was counted between two and nine times. CDR3 DNA: TGTGCCAGCAGCCAACCGGGGACATCCGGAGTCTACACCTTC. Translation: CASSQPGTSGVYTF. The J gene is TRBJ1-2, the V gene TRBV3-1 (or the pseudogene TRBV3-2); tentatively, D is TRBD1 (6 bases). V was trimmed by 2 bases and J by 10 bases, leaving 17 bases between them. The CDR3 runs to 14 residues. From germline, CDR1 is LGHDT and CDR2 YNNKEL (reference sequence).

In the case of this clone: The junction departs from germline at one end; a sequencing error may be responsible. The CDR3 protein is CASSWGGTEVNGTRYF. The DNA of the CDR3 is TGTGCCAGCAGCTGGGGGGGGACGGAGGTAAATGGGACCCGGTACTTC. V gene TRBV7-9 combines with J gene TRBJ2-5; 7 bases match TRBD2. CDR3 length: 16 amino acids. The germline CDR1 and CDR2 sequences are SEHNR and FQNEAQ (reference sequence).

The chain joins TRBV19 to TRBJ2-3; TRBD2 matches 13 bases. The V segment lost 5 bases and the J segment 3 bases; nucleotides outside the gene matches: 8. The CDR3 has 17 amino acids. CDR1 LNHDA and CDR2 SQIVND come from the germline V gene (reference sequence). CDR3 coding DNA: TGTGCCAGTAGTCCCAGGACTAGCGGGGGTGGAACAGATACGCAGTATTTT. This codes for CASSPRTSGGGTDTQYF.

This clone was counted a single time. V is TRBV7-2 and J is TRBJ2-7; 11 bases line up with TRBD1. Trimming cost V 6 bases and J 0 bases; bases outside gene matches: 1. The CDR3 consists of 14 residues. The germline V gene has CDR1 SGHTA and CDR2 FQGNSA. Here the CDR3 DNA reads TGTGCCAGCAGGGGACAGGGGGGCTCCTACGAGCAGTACTTC. Translated, it gives CASRGQGGSYEQYF.

The chain links TRBV19 to TRBJ1-1; D may be TRBD1 (6 bases). The CDR3 runs to 11 residues. Trimming pared 7 bases from V and 11 bases from J, leaving 14 bases between. The germline CDR1 and CDR2 sequences are LNHDA and SQIVND (reference sequence). The DNA for the CDR3 is TGTGCCAGTACCACTCAGGGGATTGCTTTCTTT. Translation gives CASTTQGIAFF.

A word on this clone: The same CDR3 is also encoded by other DNA sequences in this sample. This chain uses TRBV5-1 with TRBJ1-1; maybe TRBD1 (6 bases). The ends were cut back, 2 bases at V and 0 bases at J, with 8 bases in the middle. The CDR3 covers 14 residues. Germline lookup yields CDR1 SGHRS and CDR2 YFSETQ. The chain's CDR3 is CASSFTGMNTEAFF. The CDR3 DNA is TGCGCCAGCAGCTTTACAGGGATGAACACTGAAGCTTTCTTT.